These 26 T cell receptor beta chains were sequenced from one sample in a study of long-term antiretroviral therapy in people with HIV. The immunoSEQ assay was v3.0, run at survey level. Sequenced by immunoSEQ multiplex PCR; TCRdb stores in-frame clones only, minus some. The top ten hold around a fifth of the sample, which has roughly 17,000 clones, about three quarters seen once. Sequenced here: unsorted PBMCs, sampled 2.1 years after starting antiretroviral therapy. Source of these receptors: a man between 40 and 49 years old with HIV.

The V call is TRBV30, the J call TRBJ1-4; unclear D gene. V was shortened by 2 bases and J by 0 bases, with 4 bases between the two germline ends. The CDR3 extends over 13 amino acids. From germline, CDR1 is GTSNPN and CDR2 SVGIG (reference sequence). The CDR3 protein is CAWSSATNEKLFF. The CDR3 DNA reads TGTGCCTGGAGTAGTGCAACTAATGAAAAACTGTTTTTT.

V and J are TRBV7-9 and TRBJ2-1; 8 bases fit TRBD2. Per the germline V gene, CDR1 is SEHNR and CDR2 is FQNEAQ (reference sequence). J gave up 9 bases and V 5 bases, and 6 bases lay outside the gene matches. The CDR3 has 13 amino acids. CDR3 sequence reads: CASSDGLAGEQFF. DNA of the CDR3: TGTGCCAGCAGCGATGGACTAGCTGGTGAGCAGTTCTTC.

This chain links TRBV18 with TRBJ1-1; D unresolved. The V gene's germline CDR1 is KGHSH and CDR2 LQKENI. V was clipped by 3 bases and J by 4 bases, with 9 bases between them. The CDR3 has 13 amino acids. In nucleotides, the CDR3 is TGTGCCAGCTCACCTGTTCGGGGCACTGAAGCTTTCTTT. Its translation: CASSPVRGTEAFF.

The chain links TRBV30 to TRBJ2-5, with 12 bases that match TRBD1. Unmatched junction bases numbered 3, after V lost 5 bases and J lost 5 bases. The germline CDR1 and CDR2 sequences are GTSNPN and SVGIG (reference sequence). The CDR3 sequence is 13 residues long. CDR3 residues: CAWGTGGVETQYF. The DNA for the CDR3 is TGTGCCTGGGGGACAGGGGGCGTGGAGACCCAGTACTTC.

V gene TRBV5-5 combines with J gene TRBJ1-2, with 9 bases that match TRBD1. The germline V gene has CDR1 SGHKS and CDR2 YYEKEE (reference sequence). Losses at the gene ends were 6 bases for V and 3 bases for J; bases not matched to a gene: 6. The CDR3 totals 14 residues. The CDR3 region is CASNTGGADYGYTF. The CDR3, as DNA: TGTGCCAGCAACACAGGGGGCGCAGACTATGGCTACACCTTC.

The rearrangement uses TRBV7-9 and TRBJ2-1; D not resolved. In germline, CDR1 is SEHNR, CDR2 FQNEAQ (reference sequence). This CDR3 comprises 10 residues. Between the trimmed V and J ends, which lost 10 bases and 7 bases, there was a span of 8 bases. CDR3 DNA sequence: TGTGCCACCTCAGATAATGAGCAGTTCTTC. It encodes CATSDNEQFF.

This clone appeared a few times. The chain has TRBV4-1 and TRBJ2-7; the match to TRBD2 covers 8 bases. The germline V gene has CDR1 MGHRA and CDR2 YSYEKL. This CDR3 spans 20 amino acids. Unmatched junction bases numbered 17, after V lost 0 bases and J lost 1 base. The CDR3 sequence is CASSQEWRVFRLAGSYEQYF. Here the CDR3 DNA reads TGCGCCAGCAGCCAAGAATGGAGAGTTTTTCGCCTAGCGGGTTCCTACGAGCAGTACTTC.

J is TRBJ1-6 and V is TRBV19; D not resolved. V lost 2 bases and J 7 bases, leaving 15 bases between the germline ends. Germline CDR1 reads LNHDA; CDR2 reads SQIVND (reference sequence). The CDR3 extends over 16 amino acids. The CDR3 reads CASSINTGSLNSPLHF. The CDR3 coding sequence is TGTGCCAGTAGTATAAATACGGGCAGCCTGAATTCACCCCTCCACTTT.

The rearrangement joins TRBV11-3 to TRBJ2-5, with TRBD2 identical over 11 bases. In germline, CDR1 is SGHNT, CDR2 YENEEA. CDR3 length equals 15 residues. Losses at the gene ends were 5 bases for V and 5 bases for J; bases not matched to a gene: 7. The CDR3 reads CASSQTSGESETQYF. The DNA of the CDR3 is TGTGCCAGCAGCCAGACTAGCGGGGAGTCGGAGACCCAGTACTTC. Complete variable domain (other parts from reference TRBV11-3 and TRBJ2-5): EAGVVQSPRYKIIEKKQPVAFWCNPISGHNTLYWYLQNLGQGPELLIRYENEEAVDDSQLPKDRFSAERLKGVDSTLKIQPAELGDSAVYLCASSQTSGESETQYFGPGTRLLVL.

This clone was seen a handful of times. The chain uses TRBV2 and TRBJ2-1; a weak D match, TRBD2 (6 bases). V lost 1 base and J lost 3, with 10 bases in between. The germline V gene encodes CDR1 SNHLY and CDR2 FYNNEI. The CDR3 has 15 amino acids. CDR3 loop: CASSEGQGGYNEQFF. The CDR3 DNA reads TGTGCCAGCAGTGAAGGGCAGGGAGGCTACAATGAGCAGTTCTTC.

The CDR3 region is CASSEGSVPTGELFF. CDR3 nucleotide sequence: TGTGCCAGCAGTGAAGGTAGCGTACCCACCGGGGAGCTGTTTTTT. The V call is TRBV6-1, the J call TRBJ2-2, with D possibly TRBD2 on 5 matching bases. Germline values: CDR1 MNHNS, CDR2 SASEGT. The CDR3 runs 15 residues. The V end was cut by 1 base, the J end by 4 bases, with 10 bases between.

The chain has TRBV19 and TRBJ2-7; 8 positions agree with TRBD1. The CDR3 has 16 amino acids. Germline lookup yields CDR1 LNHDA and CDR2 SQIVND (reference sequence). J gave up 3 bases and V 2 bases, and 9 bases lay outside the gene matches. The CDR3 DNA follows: TGTGCCAGTAGTATAATGGGGACAGGCCTTTACTACGAGCAGTACTTC. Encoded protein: CASSIMGTGLYYEQYF.

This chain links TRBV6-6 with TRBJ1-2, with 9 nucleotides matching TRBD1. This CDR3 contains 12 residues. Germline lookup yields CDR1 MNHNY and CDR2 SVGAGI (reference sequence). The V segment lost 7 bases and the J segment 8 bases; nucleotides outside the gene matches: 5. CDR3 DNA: TGTGCCAGCAATCGGGACAGGGAGGGCTACACCTTC. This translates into CASNRDREGYTF.

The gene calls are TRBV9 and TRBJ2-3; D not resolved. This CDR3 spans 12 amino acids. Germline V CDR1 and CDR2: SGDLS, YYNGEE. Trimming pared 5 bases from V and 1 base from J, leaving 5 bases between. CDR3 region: CASSEGTDTQYF. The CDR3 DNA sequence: TGTGCCAGCAGTGAGGGCACAGATACGCAGTATTTT.

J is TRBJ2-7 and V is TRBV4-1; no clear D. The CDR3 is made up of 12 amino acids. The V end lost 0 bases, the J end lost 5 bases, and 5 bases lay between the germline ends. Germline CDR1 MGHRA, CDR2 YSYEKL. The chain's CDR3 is CASSQDGHEQYF. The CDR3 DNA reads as TGCGCCAGCAGCCAAGATGGGCACGAGCAGTACTTC.

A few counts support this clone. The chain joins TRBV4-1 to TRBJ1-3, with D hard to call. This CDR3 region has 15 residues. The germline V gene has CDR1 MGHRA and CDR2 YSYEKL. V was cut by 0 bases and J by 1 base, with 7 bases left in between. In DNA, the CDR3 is TGCGCCAGCAGCCAAGATAACGGATCTGGAAACACCATATATTTT. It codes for CASSQDNGSGNTIYF.

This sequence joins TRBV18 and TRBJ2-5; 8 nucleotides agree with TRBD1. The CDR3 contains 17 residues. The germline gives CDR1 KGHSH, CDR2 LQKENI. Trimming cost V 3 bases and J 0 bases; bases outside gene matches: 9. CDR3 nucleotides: TGTGCCAGCTCACCTTCGCCAGAACAGGGGGACCAAGAGACCCAGTACTTC. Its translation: CASSPSPEQGDQETQYF.

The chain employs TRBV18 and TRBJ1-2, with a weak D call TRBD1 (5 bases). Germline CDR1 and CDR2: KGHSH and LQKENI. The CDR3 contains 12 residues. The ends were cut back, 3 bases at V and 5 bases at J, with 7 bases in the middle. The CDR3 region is CASSPGGYGYTF. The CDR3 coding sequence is TGTGCCAGCTCACCCGGGGGTTATGGCTACACCTTC.

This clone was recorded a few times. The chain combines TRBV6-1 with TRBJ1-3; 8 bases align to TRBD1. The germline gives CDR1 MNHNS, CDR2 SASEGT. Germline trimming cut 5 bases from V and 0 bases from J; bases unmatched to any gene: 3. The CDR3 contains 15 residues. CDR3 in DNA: TGTGCCAGCAGTACCAGGGGGCCCTCTGGAAACACCATATATTTT. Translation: CASSTRGPSGNTIYF.

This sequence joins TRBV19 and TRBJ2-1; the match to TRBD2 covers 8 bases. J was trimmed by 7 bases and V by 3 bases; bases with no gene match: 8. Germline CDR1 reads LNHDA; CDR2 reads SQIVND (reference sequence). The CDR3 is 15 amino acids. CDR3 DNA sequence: TGTGCCAGTAGTATGGTAGCGGGGCCTCTAAATGAGCAGTTCTTC. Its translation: CASSMVAGPLNEQFF. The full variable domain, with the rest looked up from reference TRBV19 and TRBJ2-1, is DGGITQSPKYLFRKEGQNVTLSCEQNLNHDAMYWYRQDPGQGLRLIYYSQIVNDFQKGDIAEGYSVSREKKESFPLTVTSAQKNPTAFYLCASSMVAGPLNEQFFGPGTRLTVL.

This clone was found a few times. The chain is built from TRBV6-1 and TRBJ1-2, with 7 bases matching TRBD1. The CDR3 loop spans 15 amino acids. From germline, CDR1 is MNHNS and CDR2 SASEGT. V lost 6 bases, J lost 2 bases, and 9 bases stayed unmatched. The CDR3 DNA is TGTGCCAGCAGCCGACTGGGACAGAGCAACTATGGCTACACCTTC. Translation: CASSRLGQSNYGYTF.

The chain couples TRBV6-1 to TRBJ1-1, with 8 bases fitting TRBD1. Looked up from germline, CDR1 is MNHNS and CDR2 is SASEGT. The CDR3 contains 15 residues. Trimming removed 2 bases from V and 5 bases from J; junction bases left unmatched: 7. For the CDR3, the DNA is TGTGCCAGCAGTGAATACAGGACAGGGTCTACTGAAGCTTTCTTT. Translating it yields CASSEYRTGSTEAFF.

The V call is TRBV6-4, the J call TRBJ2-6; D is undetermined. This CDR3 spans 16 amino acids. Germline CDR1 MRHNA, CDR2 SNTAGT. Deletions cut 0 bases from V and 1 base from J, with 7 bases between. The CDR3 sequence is CASSDSTISGANVLTF. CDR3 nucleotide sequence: TGTGCCAGCAGTGACTCAACCATTTCTGGGGCCAACGTCCTGACTTTC.

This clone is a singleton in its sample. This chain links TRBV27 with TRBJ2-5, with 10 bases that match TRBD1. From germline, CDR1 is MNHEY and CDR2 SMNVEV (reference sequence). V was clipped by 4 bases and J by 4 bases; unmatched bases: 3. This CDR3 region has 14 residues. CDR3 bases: TGTGCCAGCAGTTCGGGACAGGGGTTAGAGACCCAGTACTTC. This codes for CASSSGQGLETQYF.

Written as DNA, the CDR3 is TGTGCCTGGAGTGTAACTTGGGGCACTGAAGCTTTCTTT. Protein sequence: CAWSVTWGTEAFF. V is TRBV30 and J is TRBJ1-1; D gene unclear. The ends were cut back, 0 bases at V and 4 bases at J, with 9 bases in the middle. The CDR3 is 13 residues long. Per germline, CDR1 GTSNPN and CDR2 SVGIG (reference sequence).

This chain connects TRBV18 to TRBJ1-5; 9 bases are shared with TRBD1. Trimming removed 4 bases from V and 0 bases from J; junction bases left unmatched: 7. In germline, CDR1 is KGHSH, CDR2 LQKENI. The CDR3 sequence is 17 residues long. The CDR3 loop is CASSLGTGSNSNQPQHF. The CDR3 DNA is TGTGCCAGCTCACTCGGGACAGGGAGTAATAGCAATCAGCCCCAGCATTTT.